The 23 T cell receptor beta chains below all came from one sample that was sequenced in a study of PD-L1 blockade in urothelial cancer (dated by TCRdb to 2016 to 2017). The sample's time point, from its label and the paper: peripheral blood 6 weeks after treatment start. Receptors were amplified or captured by the immunoSEQ multiplex PCR assay. Not all clones reach the TCRdb copy of this immuneACCESS table, which keeps in-frame sequences only. Checked studies attribute under half of the gap to unresolved V genes and leave the rest unexplained. This sample is represented by around 110,000 clones; roughly 90% of them were singletons. The ten largest account for around 1.7% of the sample. The source was PBMCs, collected around atezolizumab (anti-PD-L1) treatment. The receptors come from a man between 60 and 70 years old with urothelial cancer.

The CDR3 is CASSSSWTGGETQYF. The CDR3 DNA reads as TGTGCCAGCAGCTCCTCTTGGACAGGGGGGGAGACCCAGTACTTC. V and J are TRBV7-9 and TRBJ2-5; 10 bases fit TRBD1. The V and J ends lost 4 bases and 5 bases, in that order; junction bases with no gene match: 7. CDR3 length equals 15 residues. Germline V gives CDR1 SEHNR, CDR2 FQNEAQ (reference sequence).

This CDR3 is CASSYGTGGLGTEAFF. For the CDR3, the DNA is TGTGCCAGCAGTTACGGGACAGGGGGTCTGGGCACTGAAGCTTTCTTT. V usage is TRBV6-5 and J usage is TRBJ1-1; TRBD1 aligns across 11 bases. V lost 2 bases to trimming and J lost 4 bases; unmatched junction nucleotides: 6. From germline, CDR1 is MNHEY and CDR2 SVGAGI. There are 16 residues in the CDR3.

The chain employs TRBV29-1 and TRBJ2-3; 8 bases fit TRBD1. The V segment lost 4 bases and the J segment 0 bases; nucleotides outside the gene matches: 0. Germline V gives CDR1 SQVTM, CDR2 ANQGSEA. The CDR3 loop spans 13 amino acids. The DNA for the CDR3 is TGCAGCGTTGGACAGGGGAGCACAGATACGCAGTATTTT. Translating it yields CSVGQGSTDTQYF.

The chain joins TRBV10-3 to TRBJ2-1, with 8 bases identical to TRBD2. The germline CDR1 and CDR2 sequences are ENHRY and SYGVKD. The CDR3 consists of 18 residues. V dropped 0 bases and J dropped 7; count of bases not matched to a gene: 14. In DNA, the CDR3 is TGTGCCATCAGTGAGTCGGGCCTGAAAGCGGGAGAGGTAAATGAGCAGTTCTTC. Its translation: CAISESGLKAGEVNEQFF.

The table lists this clone with a count of one. The chain couples TRBV11-1 to TRBJ2-3, with D possibly TRBD1 on 6 matching bases. The germline V gene encodes CDR1 SGHAT and CDR2 FQDESV (reference sequence). The ends were cut back, 5 bases at V and 5 bases at J, with 11 bases in the middle. There are 13 residues in the CDR3. CDR3 in amino acids: CASSLRGGDTQYF. CDR3 coding DNA: TGTGCCAGCAGCCTCAGGGGCGGAGATACGCAGTATTTT.

This sequence joins TRBV7-8 and TRBJ2-7; TRBD2 agrees at 11 bases. The CDR3 spans 14 residues. Looked up from germline, CDR1 is SGHVS and CDR2 is FQNEAQ. V shed 3 bases, J shed 3 bases, and the junction held 1 base outside the gene matches. CDR3 region: CASSFGTSGYEQYF. As DNA, the CDR3 is TGTGCCAGCAGCTTCGGGACTAGCGGCTACGAGCAGTACTTC.

The V gene is TRBV2, the J gene TRBJ1-2, with no clear D. Trimming cost V 4 bases and J 6 bases, with 12 bases left between them. Germline V gives CDR1 SNHLY, CDR2 FYNNEI. The CDR3 is 13 amino acids. CDR3 nucleotide sequence: TGTGCCAGCAGTGCTTGGGCACAGCATGGCTACACCTTC. This gives the protein CASSAWAQHGYTF.

This clone was detected only a few times. This chain uses TRBV4-2 with TRBJ1-2; maybe TRBD1 (5 bases). This CDR3 contains 14 residues. The V gene's germline CDR1 is LGHNA and CDR2 YNFKEQ. The V gene lost 4 bases and the J gene lost 0 bases, with 9 bases spanning the gap. CDR3 in DNA: TGTGCCAGCAGCCCCAGGGCTTCTAACTATGGCTACACCTTC. Translated, it gives CASSPRASNYGYTF.

The chain has TRBV7-9 and TRBJ2-1; TRBD2 matches 9 bases. V was clipped by 1 base and J by 9 bases; unmatched bases: 13. The CDR3 totals 17 residues. CDR1 and CDR2 (germline): SEHNR, FQNEAQ (reference sequence). Here the CDR3 reads CASSLGVRAGGITEQFF. The CDR3 nucleotides are TGTGCCAGCAGCTTAGGCGTAAGAGCGGGAGGTATCACTGAGCAGTTCTTC. The variable domain in full, completed from reference TRBV7-9 and TRBJ2-1, reads DTGVSQNPRHKITKRGQNVTFRCDPISEHNRLYWYRQTLGQGPEFLTYFQNEAQLEKSRLLSDRFSAERPKGSFSTLEIQRTEQGDSAMYLCASSLGVRAGGITEQFFGPGTRLTVL.

This rearrangement joins TRBV29-1 to TRBJ2-2; D not certain. This CDR3 comprises 13 residues. V gave up 6 bases and J gave up 6 bases, with 14 bases separating them. CDR1 SQVTM and CDR2 ANQGSEA come from the germline V gene. The CDR3 spells CSVGLLAAGELFF. CDR3 DNA sequence: TGCAGCGTCGGTCTACTTGCTGCCGGGGAGCTGTTTTTT.

V usage is TRBV28 and J usage is TRBJ2-1; unclear D gene. The germline CDR1 and CDR2 sequences are MDHEN and SYDVKM. The CDR3 extends over 17 amino acids. V was trimmed by 3 bases and J by 1 base, leaving 16 bases between them. The CDR3: CASSFLRLHESYNEQFF. Written as DNA, the CDR3 is TGTGCCAGCAGTTTCCTTCGACTGCATGAGTCCTACAATGAGCAGTTCTTC. The complete variable domain, with remaining parts taken from reference TRBV28 and TRBJ2-1, reads DVKVTQSSRYLVKRTGEKVFLECVQDMDHENMFWYRQDPGLGLRLIYFSYDVKMKEKGDIPEGYSVSREKKERFSLILESASTNQTSMYLCASSFLRLHESYNEQFFGPGTRLTVL.

This rearrangement joins TRBV28 to TRBJ2-1, with 10 nucleotides matching TRBD2. CDR3 length: 16 residues. Germline-derived CDR1 and CDR2 are MDHEN and SYDVKM. After removal of 6 bases from V and 4 bases from J, the junction contained 9 bases not matched to a gene. CDR3 in DNA: TGTGCCAGCAGCTTAGACAGCGGGGGGGCTTACAATGAGCAGTTCTTC. Protein product: CASSLDSGGAYNEQFF.

This chain links TRBV29-1 with TRBJ1-2; 9 bases fit TRBD1. CDR1 and CDR2 (germline): SQVTM, ANQGSEA. The CDR3 runs 13 residues. The CDR3 DNA reads TGCAGAGCTACAAATGACAGGGGGACTGGCTACACCTTC. Protein: CRATNDRGTGYTF.

The chain uses TRBV18 and TRBJ1-2; 8 nucleotides line up with TRBD1. Per germline, CDR1 KGHSH and CDR2 LQKENI. This CDR3 region has 17 residues. With 3 bases clipped from V and 4 bases from J, the junction kept 13 bases outside the gene matches. The CDR3 region has the DNA TGTGCCAGCTCACCCTTGGTCCCGGGACAGGCTTCCTATGGCTACACCTTC. Protein product: CASSPLVPGQASYGYTF. The complete variable domain, with remaining parts taken from reference TRBV18 and TRBJ1-2, reads NAGVMQNPRHLVRRRGQEARLRCSPMKGHSHVYWYRQLPEEGLKFMVYLQKENIIDESGMPKERFSAEFPKEGPSILRIQQVVRGDSAAYFCASSPLVPGQASYGYTFGSGTRLTVV.

The V gene is TRBV30, the J gene TRBJ2-2; 9 nucleotides agree with TRBD2. This CDR3 is 14 amino acids long. V gave up 4 bases and J gave up 6 bases; unmatched junction bases: 6. Germline V gives CDR1 GTSNPN, CDR2 SVGIG (reference sequence). The CDR3 DNA sequence: TGTGCCTGGATCGGTCTAGCGGGGTCCGGGGAGCTGTTTTTT. Translating it yields CAWIGLAGSGELFF.

V usage is TRBV28 and J usage is TRBJ1-2, with no clear D. This CDR3 contains 13 residues. The germline gives CDR1 MDHEN, CDR2 SYDVKM. Trimming took off 6 bases at V and 4 bases at J, with 12 bases between the two ends. The CDR3 DNA follows: TGTGCCAGCAGCTCGGGGAAACCCTATGGCTACACCTTC. This codes for CASSSGKPYGYTF.

In its sample, this clone was seen once. The chain combines TRBV5-1 with TRBJ2-1; D is perhaps TRBD2 (6 bases). Germline V gene data show CDR1 as SGHRS and CDR2 as YFSETQ. CDR3 length: 15 residues. Deletions cut 0 bases from V and 7 bases from J, with 14 bases between. CDR3 sequence (DNA): TGCGCCAGCAGCTTGGGGGGGAGTGGGGGGAATGAGCAGTTCTTC. Encoded protein: CASSLGGSGGNEQFF.

This chain uses TRBV10-1 with TRBJ2-7; 9 bases fit TRBD1. The CDR3 extends over 14 amino acids. Germline V gene lookup returns CDR1 WNHNN and CDR2 SYGVQD (reference sequence). J was trimmed by 7 bases and V by 8 bases; bases with no gene match: 12. Here the CDR3 reads CASAGGTGPREQYF. In DNA form, the CDR3 reads TGCGCCAGCGCGGGTGGGACAGGGCCGAGAGAGCAGTACTTC.

The chain links TRBV4-2 to TRBJ1-5; D may be TRBD1 (6 bases). Trimming shortened V by 1 base and J by 0 bases, and 22 bases separated the two germline ends. This CDR3 spans 20 amino acids. CDR1 LGHNA and CDR2 YNFKEQ come from the germline V gene. CDR3 coding DNA: TGTGCCAGCAGCCAAGGACTTTCTAGTCGGGACACTTATAGCAATCAGCCCCAGCATTTT. Protein sequence: CASSQGLSSRDTYSNQPQHF.

The rearrangement uses TRBV4-2 and TRBJ2-7; no clear D gene. Germline lookup yields CDR1 LGHNA and CDR2 YNFKEQ. CDR3 length equals 14 residues. Trimming pared 2 bases from V and 3 bases from J, leaving 11 bases between. DNA of the CDR3: TGTGCCAGCAGCCAAAATTACAAAGTCTACGAGCAGTACTTC. It is translated as CASSQNYKVYEQYF.

The genes are TRBV14 and TRBJ1-2, with TRBD1 matching over 8 bases. The J segment lost 4 bases and the V segment lost 1 base, leaving 5 bases of the junction unmatched. The CDR3 extends over 15 amino acids. CDR1 SGHDN and CDR2 FVKESK come from the germline V gene. The CDR3 DNA is TGTGCCAGCAGCCAAGGGGGACAGGCCTTCTATGGCTACACCTTC. Protein: CASSQGGQAFYGYTF.

The CDR3 DNA follows: TGTGCCAGCAGTGAAGGTAACAGGGGAGAGTACGAGCAGTACTTC. It yields the protein CASSEGNRGEYEQYF. The chain has TRBV2 and TRBJ2-7; 7 bases agree with TRBD1. CDR3 length equals 15 residues. Losses at the gene ends were 1 base for V and 4 bases for J; bases not matched to a gene: 7. Germline CDR1 is SNHLY and CDR2 is FYNNEI.

The V gene is TRBV7-3, the J gene TRBJ1-6; D is undetermined. Germline lookup yields CDR1 SGHTA and CDR2 FQGTGA. The CDR3 has 15 amino acids. The V end lost 0 bases, the J end lost 7 bases, and 10 bases lay between the germline ends. CDR3 sequence reads: CASSLTRAENSPLHF. For the CDR3, the DNA is TGTGCCAGCAGCTTAACGCGGGCGGAAAATTCACCCCTCCACTTT.